These 14 T cell receptor beta chains were sequenced from one sample in a study of cytomegalovirus exposure and HLA in healthy donors. Vbeta (60) and Jbeta (13) primers were used in the PCR. Clones were sequenced by immunoSEQ multiplex PCR, and TCRdb holds only the in-frame ones, with some missing. The repertoire holds around 99,000 clones, with approximately 79% as singletons. Sequenced sample: PBMCs. Receptors were obtained from a man younger than 35 in good health and CMV-seronegative.

This sequence joins TRBV9 and TRBJ1-2; no clear D gene. The length of the CDR3 is 11 residues. Trimming took off 4 bases at V and 3 bases at J, with 4 bases between the two ends. Germline V gene lookup returns CDR1 SGDLS and CDR2 YYNGEE. In DNA, the CDR3 is TGTGCCAGCAGCCGGGACTATGGCTACACCTTC. Its translation: CASSRDYGYTF.

This chain links TRBV10-3 with TRBJ2-1; 10 bases fit TRBD2. The CDR3 totals 13 residues. With 10 bases clipped from V and 6 bases from J, the junction kept 6 bases outside the gene matches. The germline V gene has CDR1 ENHRY and CDR2 SYGVKD. CDR3 residues: CATSAGGRNEQFF. The CDR3 DNA reads as TGTGCCACTTCAGCGGGGGGGCGCAATGAGCAGTTCTTC.

The CDR3: CASSLGALGNSPLHF. CDR3 DNA: TGTGCCAGCAGCTTAGGGGCACTTGGAAATTCACCCCTCCACTTT. The chain carries TRBV11-2 and TRBJ1-6; D remains ambiguous. Germline V gene data show CDR1 as SGHAT and CDR2 as FQNNGV. The CDR3 runs to 15 residues. The germline V and J ends were trimmed by 1 base and 7 bases, with 11 bases remaining between them.

V is TRBV9 and J is TRBJ1-5; TRBD1 aligns across 8 bases. Germline trimming cut 3 bases from V and 6 bases from J; bases unmatched to any gene: 8. The germline gives CDR1 SGDLS, CDR2 YYNGEE. The CDR3 is 15 amino acids. CDR3 sequence reads: CASSDGDRSSQPQHF. The CDR3 coding sequence is TGTGCCAGCAGCGATGGGGACAGGTCGTCTCAGCCCCAGCATTTT.

The V and J genes are TRBV27 and TRBJ1-2, with TRBD1 matching 11 bases. The J segment lost 8 bases and the V segment lost 6 bases, leaving 11 bases of the junction unmatched. This CDR3 is 15 amino acids long. CDR1 and CDR2 from the germline V gene are MNHEY and SMNVEV (reference sequence). The CDR3 DNA follows: TGTGCCAGCAGCCCCCACCCGGGACAGGGGGAGGGCTACACCTTC. Translating it yields CASSPHPGQGEGYTF.

This chain connects TRBV6-5 to TRBJ1-1; D remains ambiguous. The CDR3 runs 13 residues. Germline values: CDR1 MNHEY, CDR2 SVGAGI. V was trimmed by 10 bases and J by 3 bases, leaving 15 bases between them. The CDR3 spells CAIRVQDYTEAFF. The CDR3 DNA sequence: TGTGCCATCAGAGTTCAGGACTACACTGAAGCTTTCTTT.

This chain uses TRBV5-1 with TRBJ2-1; a weak D match, TRBD1 (5 bases). The CDR3 sequence is 12 residues long. CDR1 is SGHRS, CDR2 YFSETQ, per germline. V was pared by 4 bases and J by 5 bases, with 7 bases between. CDR3 in amino acids: CASSRTNNEQFF. The CDR3, as DNA: TGCGCCAGCAGCAGGACAAACAATGAGCAGTTCTTC.

V usage is TRBV5-4 and J usage is TRBJ2-7; the match to TRBD1 covers 8 bases. CDR3 size: 16 residues. The J segment lost 0 bases and the V segment lost 2 bases, leaving 7 bases of the junction unmatched. Germline CDR1 reads SGHNT; CDR2 reads YYREEE (reference sequence). DNA for the CDR3: TGTGCCAGCAGCTTAAGCAGGGGGCAATACTCCTACGAGCAGTACTTC. This encodes CASSLSRGQYSYEQYF.

On this clone: One end of the junction varies from germline; a read error may be responsible. The chain is built from TRBV7-9 and TRBJ1-2; no clear D gene. The CDR3 has 15 residues. Germline CDR1 and CDR2: SEHNR and FQNEAQ (reference sequence). The CDR3 region has the DNA TGTTCCAGCAGCTCCTCGGGAGGGCTAGACTATGGCTACACCTTC. Translation: CSSSSSGGLDYGYTF.

The gene calls are TRBV19 and TRBJ1-1, with D unresolved. Germline V gene data show CDR1 as LNHDA and CDR2 as SQIVND (reference sequence). The CDR3 contains 13 residues. V was shortened by 5 bases and J by 1 base, with 8 bases between the two germline ends. This chain's CDR3 is CASSGYRNTEAFF. CDR3 nucleotides: TGTGCCAGTAGTGGCTACAGGAACACTGAAGCTTTCTTT.

This chain uses TRBV19 with TRBJ2-7; 7 positions agree with TRBD1. The trim removed 5 bases at V and 2 bases at J, leaving 6 bases unmatched. There are 14 residues in the CDR3. From germline, CDR1 is LNHDA and CDR2 SQIVND (reference sequence). The DNA for the CDR3 is TGTGCCAGTAGTGAACCGGGACAGACCTACGAGCAGTACTTC. Protein: CASSEPGQTYEQYF.

The chain joins TRBV18 to TRBJ2-3, with TRBD2 as a possible D gene (6 bases). V lost 3 bases and J lost 2, with 12 bases in between. CDR1 and CDR2 (germline): KGHSH, LQKENI. The CDR3 has 15 amino acids. CDR3 region: CASSPGGVPTDTQYF. The DNA for the CDR3 is TGTGCCAGCTCACCGGGCGGGGTACCCACAGATACGCAGTATTTT.

CDR3 amino acids: CASSVDSGGVKETQYF. The CDR3 nucleotides read TGTGCCAGCAGCGTAGATTCAGGGGGCGTGAAGGAGACCCAGTACTTC. V and J are TRBV9 and TRBJ2-5, with 8 bases matching TRBD1. This CDR3 has 16 amino acids. After removal of 0 bases from V and 5 bases from J, the junction contained 9 bases not matched to a gene. CDR1 is SGDLS and CDR2 is YYNGEE in the germline V gene. The whole variable domain, remainder taken from reference TRBV9 and TRBJ2-5, is DSGVTQTPKHLITATGQRVTLRCSPRSGDLSVYWYQQSLDQGLQFLIQYYNGEERAKGNILERFSAQQFPDLHSELNLSSLELGDSALYFCASSVDSGGVKETQYFGPGTRLLVL.

The chain has TRBV11-2 and TRBJ1-6; D gene ambiguous. Germline CDR1 reads SGHAT; CDR2 reads FQNNGV. This CDR3 spans 13 amino acids. V was clipped by 0 bases and J by 10 bases, with 7 bases between them. Here the CDR3 reads CASSLERASPLHF. Here the CDR3 DNA reads TGTGCCAGCAGCTTAGAGAGGGCCTCACCCCTCCACTTT. Looking up the rest from reference TRBV11-2 and TRBJ1-6 gives the full variable domain: EAGVAQSPRYKIIEKRQSVAFWCNPISGHATLYWYQQILGQGPKLLIQFQNNGVVDDSQLPKDRFSAERLKGVDSTLKIQPAKLEDSAVYLCASSLERASPLHFGNGTRLTVT.